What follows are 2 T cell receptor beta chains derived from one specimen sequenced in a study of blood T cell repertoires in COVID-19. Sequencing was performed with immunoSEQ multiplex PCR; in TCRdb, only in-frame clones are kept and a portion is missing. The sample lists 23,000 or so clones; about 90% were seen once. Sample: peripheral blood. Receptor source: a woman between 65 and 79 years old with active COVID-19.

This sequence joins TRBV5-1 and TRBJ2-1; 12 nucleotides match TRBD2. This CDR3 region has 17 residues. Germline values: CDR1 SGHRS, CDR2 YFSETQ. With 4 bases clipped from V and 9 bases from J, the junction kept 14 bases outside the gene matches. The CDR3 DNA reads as TGCGCCAGCAGCGCGGGCCCCTCTAGCGGGAGGGCCAGTGAGCAGTTCTTC. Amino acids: CASSAGPSSGRASEQFF. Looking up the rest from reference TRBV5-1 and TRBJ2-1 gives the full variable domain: KAGVTQTPRYLIKTRGQQVTLSCSPISGHRSVSWYQQTPGQGLQFLFEYFSETQRNKGNFPGRFSGRQFSNSRSEMNVSTLELGDSALYLCASSAGPSSGRASEQFFGPGTRLTVL.

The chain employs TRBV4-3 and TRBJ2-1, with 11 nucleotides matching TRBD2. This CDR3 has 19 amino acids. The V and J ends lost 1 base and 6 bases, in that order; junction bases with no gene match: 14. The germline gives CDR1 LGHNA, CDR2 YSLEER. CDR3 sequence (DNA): TGCGCCAGCAGCCAAGGTCGGGGGCTAGCGGGGGGAGAGGGCAATGAGCAGTTCTTC. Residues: CASSQGRGLAGGEGNEQFF.